One sample yielded the 28 T cell receptor beta chains listed below, sequenced in a study of shared clonotypes between healthy human individuals. The naive CD8 subset, CD45RO-negative cells positively selected for CCR7, excluded terminally differentiated effector memory CD45RA+ cells. The assay was immunoSEQ multiplex PCR, and TCRdb's table has in-frame clones only and misses some. The sample records a few hundred thousand clones, around 95% being singletons. Sequenced input: naive CD8+ T cells sorted from blood. The source of these receptors is a young woman in good health.

CDR3 loop: CASSPLLPTNEKLFF. In nucleotides, the CDR3 is TGTGCCAGCTCACCGCTTCTCCCAACTAATGAAAAACTGTTTTTT. This chain joins TRBV18 and TRBJ1-4; no clear D. The CDR3 runs 15 residues. The V gene's germline CDR1 is KGHSH and CDR2 LQKENI. The germline V and J ends were trimmed by 3 bases and 0 bases, with 8 bases remaining between them.

The rearrangement links TRBV7-2 to TRBJ2-7; a possible D gene is TRBD2 (6 bases). V lost 5 bases, J lost 5 bases, and 16 bases lay in between. Germline CDR1 is SGHTA and CDR2 is FQGNSA. CDR3 size: 14 residues. The CDR3 loop reads CASSPYGGENEQYF. In DNA, the CDR3 is TGTGCCAGCAGCCCGTACGGGGGAGAAAACGAGCAGTACTTC.

The V call is TRBV5-6, the J call TRBJ2-3; D unclear. The CDR3 length is 17 residues. The V end was cut by 1 base, the J end by 2 bases, with 17 bases between. Germline V CDR1 and CDR2: SGHDT, YYEEEE. As DNA, the CDR3 is TGTGCCAGCAGCTTGTCAGGCTCCTGGCAGCTCACAGATACGCAGTATTTT. Its translation is CASSLSGSWQLTDTQYF.

This rearrangement joins TRBV7-8 to TRBJ2-3; no definite D call. Trimming removed 5 bases at V and 4 bases at J, with 16 bases between. The CDR3 runs 15 residues. The germline CDR1 and CDR2 sequences are SGHVS and FQNEAQ. The CDR3 sequence is CASSQYEGYADTQYF. As DNA, the CDR3 is TGTGCCAGCAGCCAATACGAAGGATACGCAGATACGCAGTATTTT.

The chain is built from TRBV10-3 and TRBJ2-5; TRBD1 agrees at 7 bases. The DNA end favors TRBJ2-7, so the J call may be wrong. Germline assignment: CDR1 ENHRY and CDR2 SYGVKD. This CDR3 region has 13 residues. CDR3 protein: CAISEGQVYEQYF. CDR3 coding DNA: TGTGCCATCAGTGAAGGACAGGTCTACGAGCAGTACTTC.

This chain's CDR3 is CASSQPEYQETQYF. In DNA form, the CDR3 reads TGTGCCAGCAGCCAACCAGAGTACCAAGAGACCCAGTACTTC. V usage is TRBV4-2 and J usage is TRBJ2-5; D remains ambiguous. V was shortened by 2 bases and J by 0 bases, with 7 bases between the two germline ends. Germline V gene lookup returns CDR1 LGHNA and CDR2 YNFKEQ. The CDR3 length is 14 residues.

This sequence joins TRBV6-1 and TRBJ1-4; no reliable D call. The germline gives CDR1 MNHNS, CDR2 SASEGT. The CDR3 loop spans 17 amino acids. The germline V and J ends were trimmed by 2 bases and 4 bases, with 17 bases remaining between them. CDR3 nucleotides: TGTGCCAGCAGTGAAAACGTGCGATTGACGGGTAATGAAAAACTGTTTTTT. Encoded protein: CASSENVRLTGNEKLFF.

V is TRBV19 and J is TRBJ1-1; 11 bases match TRBD1. The CDR3 contains 17 residues. V trimming: 3 bases; J trimming: 2 bases; junction bases outside the gene matches: 8. Germline V gene sequence: CDR1 LNHDA, CDR2 SQIVND (reference sequence). CDR3 residues: CASSIGTGGTSNTEAFF. The CDR3 nucleotides are TGTGCCAGTAGTATCGGGACAGGGGGAACGTCTAACACTGAAGCTTTCTTT.

This chain connects TRBV5-4 to TRBJ2-1, with D uncertain. Germline-derived CDR1 and CDR2 are SGHNT and YYREEE (reference sequence). The CDR3 has 12 amino acids. The V end was cut by 4 bases, the J end by 6 bases, with 8 bases between. The CDR3 sequence is CASSGPSNEQFF. As DNA, the CDR3 is TGTGCCAGCAGCGGCCCTAGCAATGAGCAGTTCTTC.

This sequence joins TRBV7-8 and TRBJ1-5; D unclear. Deletions cut 0 bases from V and 3 bases from J, with 6 bases between. Germline assignment: CDR1 SGHVS and CDR2 FQNEAQ. The CDR3 consists of 14 residues. DNA for the CDR3: TGTGCCAGCAGCTTAGCCCGGTTCAATCAGCCCCAGCATTTT. Encoded protein: CASSLARFNQPQHF.

V usage is TRBV6-6 and J usage is TRBJ2-5; D is uncertain. The J call may be in error: the DNA end matches TRBJ2-7 better. The CDR3 is 11 amino acids. Germline V lookup: CDR1 MNHNY, CDR2 SVGAGI (reference sequence). CDR3 sequence (DNA): TGTGCCAGCAGTGGGCAGGACGAGCAGTACTTC. Translation: CASSGQDEQYF.

The chain employs TRBV7-9 and TRBJ1-5; the D gene is possibly TRBD1 (5 bases). CDR1 is SEHNR, CDR2 FQNEAQ, per germline (reference sequence). CDR3 size: 14 residues. With 3 bases removed from V and 6 bases from J, the gap between germline ends came to 12 bases. The CDR3 loop is CASSFAGDGQPQHF. DNA of the CDR3: TGTGCCAGCAGCTTTGCGGGGGATGGTCAGCCCCAGCATTTT.

The chain recombines TRBV29-1 with TRBJ2-1; TRBD1 aligns across 7 bases. V shed 4 bases and J 2 bases; nucleotides not matched to a gene: 2. The germline gives CDR1 SQVTM, CDR2 ANQGSEA. CDR3 length: 13 residues. The CDR3 DNA reads as TGCAGCGTTGTCAGGGGGACCTACAATGAGCAGTTCTTC. Translating it yields CSVVRGTYNEQFF.

The rearrangement links TRBV5-1 to TRBJ2-7, with 8 bases lining up with TRBD2. V shed 3 bases, J shed 3 bases, and the junction held 8 bases outside the gene matches. The CDR3 is 15 residues long. CDR1 SGHRS and CDR2 YFSETQ come from the germline V gene. In DNA form, the CDR3 reads TGCGCCAGCAGCTATTTGTCGGGAGGGGTCTACGAGCAGTACTTC. Its translation: CASSYLSGGVYEQYF.

This clone was seen only a few times. The CDR3 nucleotides read TGTGCCAGCAGTTGGGACGGGGGGGCCCAGTACTTC. Translated, it gives CASSWDGGAQYF. The chain recombines TRBV28 with TRBJ2-5, with 8 bases matching TRBD2. The V gene's germline CDR1 is MDHEN and CDR2 SYDVKM. The trim removed 4 bases at V and 9 bases at J, leaving 4 bases unmatched. The CDR3 is 12 residues long.

The sample holds one count of this clone. The chain has TRBV27 and TRBJ2-1; D perhaps matches TRBD2 (6 bases). Germline V CDR1 and CDR2: MNHEY, SMNVEV (reference sequence). This CDR3 is built from 14 residues. The V end lost 5 bases, the J end lost 9 bases, and 17 bases lay between the germline ends. CDR3 DNA sequence: TGTGCCAGCAGTCCTGGGGGAGTCGGGGGTGAGCAGTTCTTC. It yields the protein CASSPGGVGGEQFF.

The CDR3 is CASSTFYEEANYGYTF. For the CDR3, the DNA is TGTGCCAGTAGTACGTTTTATGAGGAGGCTAACTATGGCTACACCTTC. The rearrangement uses TRBV19 and TRBJ1-2, with no clear D. CDR1 is LNHDA and CDR2 is SQIVND in the germline V gene (reference sequence). V gave up 4 bases and J gave up 0 bases, with 15 bases separating them. CDR3 length: 16 residues.

The V gene is TRBV19, the J gene TRBJ2-1; D is possibly TRBD2 (6 bases). Germline CDR1 LNHDA, CDR2 SQIVND (reference sequence). CDR3 length equals 14 residues. V lost 0 bases to trimming and J lost 7 bases, with 10 bases between them. CDR3 bases: TGTGCCAGTAGTATAGAGGCGGGATGGAATGAGCAGTTCTTC. Amino acids: CASSIEAGWNEQFF.

The gene calls are TRBV27 and TRBJ2-1, with D perhaps TRBD2 (6 bases). The CDR3 contains 14 residues. Germline assignment: CDR1 MNHEY and CDR2 SMNVEV (reference sequence). V was cut by 5 bases and J by 4 bases, with 12 bases left in between. DNA of the CDR3: TGTGCCAGCAGTGATCGGACTACATACAATGAGCAGTTCTTC. Encoded protein: CASSDRTTYNEQFF.

The CDR3 loop is CASSLLTSRAGDQPQHF. The CDR3 DNA reads as TGTGCCAGCAGTTTATTAACGAGCAGGGCTGGAGATCAGCCCCAGCATTTT. This chain connects TRBV28 to TRBJ1-5, with D possibly matching TRBD1 (5 bases). V lost 1 base and J 5 bases, leaving 18 bases between the germline ends. CDR1 is MDHEN and CDR2 is SYDVKM in the germline V gene. The CDR3 covers 17 residues.

This clone has a single count. The chain is built from TRBV27 and TRBJ2-5, with 7 bases aligning to TRBD1. The DNA end lines up better with TRBJ2-7; the J call may be wrong. CDR3 length equals 16 residues. Germline V gives CDR1 MNHEY, CDR2 SMNVEV (reference sequence). This CDR3 reads CASSPSTGTLTYEQYF. The CDR3 bases are TGTGCCAGCAGTCCCTCGACAGGGACCTTAACCTACGAGCAGTACTTC.

This sequence joins TRBV4-1 and TRBJ2-2; D perhaps matches TRBD1 (6 bases). CDR3 length equals 16 residues. Germline V CDR1 and CDR2: MGHRA, YSYEKL. Trimming took 5 bases from V and 0 from J, leaving 13 bases between them. The CDR3 here is CASSTRDITNTGELFF. The CDR3 nucleotides are TGCGCCAGCAGCACCCGGGACATTACGAACACCGGGGAGCTGTTTTTT.

The rearrangement links TRBV18 to TRBJ2-1, with a tentative D call TRBD2 (5 bases). V gave up 6 bases and J gave up 8 bases, with 17 bases separating them. Germline V gene sequence: CDR1 KGHSH, CDR2 LQKENI. The CDR3 consists of 14 residues. The CDR3, as DNA: TGTGCCAGCTCGAGACCCGGGGTCGTGGATGAGCAGTTCTTC. This codes for CASSRPGVVDEQFF.

The CDR3 DNA reads TGCGCCAGCAGCCAAGATAGGAGGGCGGCGGGCGTGACCCAGTACTTC. Translated, it gives CASSQDRRAAGVTQYF. The chain recombines TRBV4-1 with TRBJ2-5, with D possibly being TRBD2 (6 bases). This CDR3 has 16 residues. V was cut by 0 bases and J by 7 bases, with 18 bases left in between. Germline V CDR1 and CDR2: MGHRA, YSYEKL.

The chain uses TRBV5-6 and TRBJ2-1, with TRBD2 as a possible D gene (6 bases). Germline V lookup: CDR1 SGHDT, CDR2 YYEEEE. CDR3 length equals 13 residues. Trimming left V 4 bases short and J 3 bases short, with 8 bases between. The CDR3 spells CASSPGVYNEQFF. The CDR3 coding sequence is TGTGCCAGCAGCCCGGGAGTCTACAATGAGCAGTTCTTC.

The chain is built from TRBV5-4 and TRBJ2-5, with D hard to call. The J call could be wrong; TRBJ2-7 is a better fit for the DNA end. The germline gives CDR1 SGHNT, CDR2 YYREEE (reference sequence). The CDR3 extends over 12 amino acids. CDR3 residues: CASRGNSYEQYF. CDR3 coding DNA: TGTGCCAGCAGGGGTAACTCCTACGAGCAGTACTTC.

CDR3 DNA: TGTGCCAGCAGTTTATGGGGGGTTGGTTATAACAATGAGCAGTTCTTC. Its protein is CASSLWGVGYNNEQFF. The chain combines TRBV28 with TRBJ2-1; perhaps D is TRBD1 or TRBD2 (5 bases each). The germline V gene encodes CDR1 MDHEN and CDR2 SYDVKM. The CDR3 extends over 16 amino acids. Trimming cost V 0 bases and J 5 bases, with 14 bases left between them.

The rearrangement uses TRBV19 and TRBJ2-1; D ambiguous. Trimming took 4 bases from V and 4 from J, leaving 8 bases between them. The length of the CDR3 is 13 residues. Germline CDR1 is LNHDA and CDR2 is SQIVND (reference sequence). DNA for the CDR3: TGTGCCAGTAGTAGACCCGGATACAATGAGCAGTTCTTC. This gives the protein CASSRPGYNEQFF. Combining the CDR3 with reference TRBV19 and TRBJ2-1 gives the whole variable domain DGGITQSPKYLFRKEGQNVTLSCEQNLNHDAMYWYRQDPGQGLRLIYYSQIVNDFQKGDIAEGYSVSREKKESFPLTVTSAQKNPTAFYLCASSRPGYNEQFFGPGTRLTVL.